This TCR beta chain was captured in a study of blood T cells in healthy people across ages. General study findings and limits: Greater diversity and more naive CD4+ cells were seen in long-lived donors than in aged donors. Significant beta diversity loss was already apparent by age about 42, declining roughly linearly. Unsorted PBMCs ruled out conclusive naive versus antigen-experienced comparison.

A sample-barcoded 5' primer and a J-beta primer mix were used in a second PCR of roughly 7 to 11 cycles. TCRdb processed the 5' RACE reads anew with MiXCR; each CDR3 protein has one entry. The sample lists approximately 830,000 distinct CDR3 sequences, around 68% occurring once. The count of this clonotype is one. As yet, its antigen is unknown. The authors drew about 9.5 milliliters of peripheral blood from each donor. V gave up 4 bases and J gave up 3 bases; unmatched junction bases: 5. CDR1 is DFQATT, CDR2 SNEGSKA, per germline (reference sequence). The CDR3 extends over 14 amino acids. The clonotype comes from a man in his thirties or forties in good health. Specimen: blood. This chain joins TRBV20-1 and TRBJ2-7; 11 bases map to TRBD1. CDR3 in amino acids: CSAMGQGGVYEQYF. In DNA, the CDR3 is TGCAGTGCTATGGGACAGGGGGGGGTCTACGAGCAGTACTTC.